Listed below are T cell receptor beta chains from one sample, sequenced in a study of blood T cells in healthy people across ages. TCRdb passed the 5' RACE reads through MiXCR, listing each CDR3 protein once. This table holds some 900,000 distinct CDR3 sequences, less than 35% found once. Sequences were obtained from blood. Receptors originate from an elderly woman in good health. CDR3s include the opening cysteine and the closing phenylalanine or tryptophan.

TRBV7-2	TRBJ2-3	CASSFSIAGTTDTQYF
TRBV21-1	TRBJ2-3	CASSKAGFRTDTQYF
TRBV7-2	TRBJ2-7	CASSSGSGPYEQYF
TRBV7-2	TRBJ2-1	CASSLGHYNEQFF
TRBV14	TRBJ2-1	CASRLAGGPYNEQFF
TRBV5-5	TRBJ2-2	CASSFFDRTGELFF
TRBV29-1	TRBJ1-2	CSVPKRGGPYGYTF
TRBV7-2	TRBJ1-2	CASSFITGPESYGYTF
TRBV6-2/TRBV6-3	TRBJ1-5	CASSQGDRSNQPQHF
TRBV12-3/TRBV12-4	TRBJ1-3	CASSLRDRVSGNTIYF
TRBV7-2	TRBJ1-5	CASSFSPGSNQPQHF
TRBV14	TRBJ1-2	CASSQWSRQGGGYTF
TRBV12-3/TRBV12-4	TRBJ1-1	CASSLSGRARGNEAFF
TRBV6-4	TRBJ2-3	CASSDPGTGSDTQYF
TRBV19	TRBJ2-3	CASNQSPTDTQYF
TRBV4-3	TRBJ2-3	CASSPTRGGGPTDTQYF
TRBV20-1	TRBJ2-1	CSARDRGETQFF
TRBV5-6	TRBJ2-1	CASSLAGSYALQFF
TRBV20-1	TRBJ1-5	CSVIRLGVTGNQPQHF
TRBV20-1	TRBJ2-1	CSAGQGIYNEQFF
TRBV7-9	TRBJ1-5	CASNKTGEWLGDQPQHF
TRBV6-2/TRBV6-3	TRBJ1-5	CASSQQTGRSSQPQHF
TRBV5-1	TRBJ2-6	CASSLAQGPSGANVLTF
TRBV7-2	TRBJ1-5	CASSFRGPQPQHF
TRBV20-1	TRBJ2-7	CSTGRAGDEQYF
TRBV10-1	TRBJ1-5	CASLPGQGALNQPQHF
TRBV2	TRBJ1-1	CASRTGGLGTEAFF
TRBV4-3	TRBJ2-1	CASSQDAREQFF
TRBV5-1	TRBJ1-2	CASSPTEGPYGYTF
TRBV18	TRBJ2-1	CASSLTRPSSEQFF
TRBV27	TRBJ2-1	CASTKTSGVFSSYNEQFF
TRBV27	TRBJ2-1	CASSLTSGAPNEQFF
TRBV7-2	TRBJ1-2	CASGRVGGARGYTF
TRBV20-1	.	CSALSGTYEQYF
TRBV6-5	TRBJ1-4	CASRSSAGTDGKLFF
TRBV5-4	TRBJ2-1	CASSAGGWDRPFF
TRBV5-1	TRBJ1-1	CASSLGQMTETFF
TRBV20-1	TRBJ2-5	CSVLGGTSGGLQETQYF
TRBV20-1	TRBJ2-4	CSARRGGLNIQYF
TRBV12-3/TRBV12-4	TRBJ2-3	CASKTGGDTQYF
TRBV28	TRBJ2-7	CASSLNGGSTSYEQYF
TRBV19	TRBJ2-1	CASSNRDRGHNEQFF
TRBV24-1	TRBJ2-2	CATSDLSRSTGELFF
TRBV9	TRBJ2-3	CASSVEPSTDTQYF
TRBV24-1	TRBJ1-5	CATIMGGTNQPQHF
TRBV5-1	TRBJ2-1	CASSLVRGYNEQFF
TRBV10-3	TRBJ2-7	CAIRDSGAPTYEQYF
TRBV19	TRBJ2-1	CASSTMGKVAGSDEQFF
TRBV12-3/TRBV12-4	TRBJ2-2	CASRTGTLNTGELFF
TRBV7-2	TRBJ1-4	CASSAVWVPNEKLFF